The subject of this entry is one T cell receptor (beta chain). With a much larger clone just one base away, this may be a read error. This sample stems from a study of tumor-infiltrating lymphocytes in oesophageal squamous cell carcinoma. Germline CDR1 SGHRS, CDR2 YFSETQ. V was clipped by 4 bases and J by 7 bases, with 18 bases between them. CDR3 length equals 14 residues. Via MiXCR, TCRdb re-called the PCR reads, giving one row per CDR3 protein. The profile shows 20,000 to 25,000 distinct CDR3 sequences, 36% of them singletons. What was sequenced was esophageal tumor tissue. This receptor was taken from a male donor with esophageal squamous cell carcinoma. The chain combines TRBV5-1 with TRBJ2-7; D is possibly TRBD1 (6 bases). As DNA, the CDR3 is TGCGCCAGCAGCCTGGGACATCAATACAATGAGCAGTACTTC. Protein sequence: CASSLGHQYNEQYF.